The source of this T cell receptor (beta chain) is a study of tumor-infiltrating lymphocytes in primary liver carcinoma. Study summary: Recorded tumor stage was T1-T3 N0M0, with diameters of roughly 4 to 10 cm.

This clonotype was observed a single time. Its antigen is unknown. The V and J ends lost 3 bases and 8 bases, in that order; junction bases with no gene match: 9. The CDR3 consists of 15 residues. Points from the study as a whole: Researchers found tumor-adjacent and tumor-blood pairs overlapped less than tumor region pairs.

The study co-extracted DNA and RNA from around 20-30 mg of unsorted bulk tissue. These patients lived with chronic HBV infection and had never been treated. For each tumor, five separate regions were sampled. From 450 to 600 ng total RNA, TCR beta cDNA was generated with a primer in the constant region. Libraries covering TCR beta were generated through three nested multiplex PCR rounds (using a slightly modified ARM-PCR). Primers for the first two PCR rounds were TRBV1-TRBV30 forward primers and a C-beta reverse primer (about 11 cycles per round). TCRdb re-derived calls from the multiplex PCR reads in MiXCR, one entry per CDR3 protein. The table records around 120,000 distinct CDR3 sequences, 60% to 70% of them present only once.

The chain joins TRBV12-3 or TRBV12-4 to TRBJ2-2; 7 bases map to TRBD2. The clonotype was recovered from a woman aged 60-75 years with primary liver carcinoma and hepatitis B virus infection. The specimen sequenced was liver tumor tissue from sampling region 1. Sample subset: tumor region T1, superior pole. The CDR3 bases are TGTGCCAGCAGTTTCAGCGGGACTATGAGAGGGGAGCTGTTTTTT. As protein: CASSFSGTMRGELFF.